This T cell receptor (beta chain) was captured by sequencing in a study of T cell responses to AZD1222 COVID-19 vaccine. Broader study findings: Donor demographics were predominantly white British with a female majority; clonal diversity may be underestimated. Only a handful of AZD1222 recipients tested seropositive at baseline. In the spike-specific TCR repertoire, nearly half reportedly target unmutated variant regions.

Sequencing was performed with immunoSEQ multiplex PCR; in TCRdb, only in-frame clones are kept and a portion is missing. Of roughly 97,000 clones in the sample, about 89% were seen once. The V gene lost 6 bases and the J gene lost 0 bases, with 11 bases spanning the gap. The CDR3 length is 15 residues. Germline V gene sequence: CDR1 ENHRY, CDR2 SYGVKD. Concerning this clone itself: What it recognizes is unknown.

The receptor's source is an adult in good health. The material was peripheral blood, obtained on day 0 of AZD1222 vaccination. V gene TRBV10-3 combines with J gene TRBJ2-2; D not certain. For the CDR3, the DNA is TGTGCCATCAGAGTAGCATCCCCGAACACCGGGGAGCTGTTTTTT. This codes for CAIRVASPNTGELFF.